Reported below is one TCR beta chain. What it binds is unknown. Data came from immunoSEQ multiplex PCR; TCRdb stores just in-frame clones and leaves some out. The sample gives about 120,000 clones, 70% to 90% of which show up once; 2% to 3% is in the top ten. The entry originates in a study of T cell responses to AZD1222 COVID-19 vaccine. Study outcomes and limitations: Possibly, clonal diversity was underestimated; donors were largely white British and included more females. Mapped onto spike, vaccine-associated CD4 TCRs spanned it and were dominant at 160-218 and 743-854.

Losses at the gene ends were 6 bases for V and 8 bases for J; bases not matched to a gene: 12. Germline V CDR1 and CDR2: SGHAT, FQNNGV. The CDR3 is 15 amino acids. V gene TRBV11-2 combines with J gene TRBJ1-2; 10 nucleotides line up with TRBD1. This specimen was peripheral blood, taken on day 0 of AZD1222 vaccination. The TCR originated in an adult in good health. CDR3 sequence (DNA): TGTGCCAGCAGTCCTCCGGGACAGGGGAGGTACGGCTACACCTTC. Its protein is CASSPPGQGRYGYTF.